One sample yielded the 6 T cell receptor beta chains listed below, sequenced in a study of Graves' ophthalmopathy and Graves' hyperthyroidism. As the template, RNA transcripts were used to amplify TCR beta CDR3 regions. HTBI-primed RT-PCR formed the first round, and a multiplex PCR formed the second. TCRdb used MiXCR to reprocess the multiplex PCR reads, holding one entry per CDR3 protein. Of around 1,000,000 distinct CDR3 sequences in the sample, roughly two fifths were seen once. Specimen: peripheral blood or thyroid tissue (not recorded which). Receptors originate from an adult man with Graves' hyperthyroidism.

Many counts were recorded for this clonotype. The V call is TRBV11-2, the J call TRBJ2-5; D is ambiguous. The germline V gene has CDR1 SGHAT and CDR2 FQNNGV. The V gene lost 2 bases and the J gene lost 1 base, with 17 bases spanning the gap. There are 17 residues in the CDR3. The CDR3 coding sequence is TGTGCCAGCAGCTTACCGACGGCCCAGACCTCCCAAGAGACCCAGTACTTC. Translating it yields CASSLPTAQTSQETQYF.

This clonotype was observed once. V gene TRBV25-1 combines with J gene TRBJ2-7; tentatively, D is TRBD1 (5 bases). The V end lost 2 bases, the J end lost 7 bases, and 9 bases lay between the germline ends. Germline V gene sequence: CDR1 MGHDK, CDR2 SYGVNS. The CDR3 is made up of 12 amino acids. CDR3 in DNA: TGTGCCAGCAGTGAACAGGGCGGTGAGCAGTACTTC. It translates to CASSEQGGEQYF.

This clonotype was found a few times. The chain is built from TRBV12-3 or TRBV12-4 and TRBJ1-1; the D gene is possibly TRBD1 (5 bases). This CDR3 contains 12 residues. The V end was cut by 5 bases, the J end by 8 bases, with 12 bases between. The CDR3 protein is CASSQNPGEAFF. CDR3 in DNA: TGTGCCAGCAGTCAAAACCCAGGGGAAGCTTTCTTT.

This clonotype occurred many times. The chain joins TRBV20-1 to TRBJ2-7; D is uncertain. This CDR3 comprises 14 residues. Trimming cost V 2 bases and J 2 bases, with 13 bases left between them. The germline V gene has CDR1 DFQATT and CDR2 SNEGSKA (reference sequence). CDR3 sequence (DNA): TGCAGTGCTAGACCGGGCACAGCGACCTACGAGCAGTACTTC. This translates into CSARPGTATYEQYF.

Ten or more counts support this clonotype. The J gene is TRBJ2-7, the V gene TRBV20-1; 9 nucleotides match TRBD1. V gave up 2 bases and J gave up 0 bases; unmatched junction bases: 8. The CDR3 has 16 amino acids. Germline CDR1 reads DFQATT; CDR2 reads SNEGSKA (reference sequence). CDR3 sequence reads: CSARKTQGATSYEQYF. The DNA of the CDR3 is TGCAGTGCTAGAAAAACACAGGGGGCGACCTCCTACGAGCAGTACTTC.

This clonotype has only a few counts. The V call is TRBV24-1, the J call TRBJ1-5, with D perhaps matching TRBD1 (5 bases). This CDR3 spans 16 amino acids. V lost 5 bases and J lost 3, with 16 bases in between. Per the germline V gene, CDR1 is KGHDR and CDR2 is SFDVKD. The CDR3 spells CATSGAGRGPNQPQHF. The CDR3 DNA is TGTGCCACCAGTGGGGCCGGGAGGGGACCCAATCAGCCCCAGCATTTT.